Listed below are T cell receptor beta chains from one sample, sequenced in a study of identical twins. In TCRdb, the 5' RACE reads were re-called with MiXCR into one record per CDR3 protein. The sample lists 240,000 or so distinct CDR3 sequences, 10% to 15% occurring once. This sample also appeared in a second study, on yellow fever vaccine responses in identical twins.

Sequenced input: memory (CD45RO+) T cells sorted from blood. Every receptor here comes from a woman aged 18-35 years in good health. The CDR3 runs from the conserved cysteine through the conserved F or W. The order of the fields is D gene, J gene, V gene, clone size, CDR3 protein, CDR3 DNA. A D gene is named only where the DNA matches it firmly. Clone size is given for some rows only: seen once, a few or many times, or a class if the clone is expanded.

.	TRBJ2-7	TRBV12-3/TRBV12-4	many	CASSSGQLWSYEQYF	TGTGCCAGCAGTTCCGGACAATTGTGGTCCTACGAGCAGTACTTC
TRBD2	TRBJ2-1	TRBV29-1	many	CSVPNVAGGPFNEQFF	TGCAGCGTACCAAACGTAGCGGGGGGTCCGTTCAATGAGCAGTTCTTC
TRBD1	TRBJ1-1	TRBV11-2	.	CASSLPGQRVAFF	TGTGCCAGCAGCTTGCCGGGACAGAGGGTGGCTTTCTTT
.	TRBJ2-6	TRBV12-3/TRBV12-4	many	CASSFGSSGANVLTF	TGTGCCAGCAGTTTCGGTAGCTCTGGGGCCAACGTCCTGACTTTC
.	TRBJ2-2	TRBV24-1	few	CATSAVHAGELFF	TGTGCCACCAGTGCCGTGCACGCCGGGGAGCTGTTTTTT
.	TRBJ1-1	TRBV5-6	many	CASSLAPAGDGTEAFF	TGTGCCAGCAGCTTGGCGCCAGCCGGGGACGGCACTGAAGCTTTCTTT
TRBD1	TRBJ2-2	TRBV12-3/TRBV12-4	many	CASSLAGQGWTGELFF	TGTGCCAGCAGTTTAGCGGGACAGGGATGGACCGGGGAGCTGTTTTTT
.	TRBJ2-7	TRBV14	few	CASSQDARYEQYF	TGTGCCAGCAGCCAAGACGCAAGGTACGAGCAGTACTTC
TRBD2	TRBJ2-1	TRBV7-8	few	CASSFLPPGGVNNEQFF	TGTGCCAGCAGCTTTCTACCCCCCGGGGGGGTTAACAATGAGCAGTTCTTC
TRBD1	TRBJ2-6	TRBV4-2	many	CASSQDTPRQGLRSGANVLTF	TGTGCCAGCAGCCAAGATACCCCAAGACAGGGCCTTAGATCTGGGGCCAACGTCCTGACTTTC
.	TRBJ2-1	TRBV12-3/TRBV12-4	many	CASSFGGGEQFF	TGTGCCAGCAGTTTCGGAGGGGGGGAGCAGTTCTTC
.	TRBJ2-2	TRBV5-1	.	CASSANYPGTGNTGELFF	TGCGCCAGCAGCGCCAACTACCCCGGGACGGGGAACACCGGGGAGCTGTTTTTT
TRBD1	TRBJ1-1	TRBV27	.	CASSLSRQGTEAFF	TGTGCCAGCAGTCTATCTAGACAGGGTACTGAAGCTTTCTTT
.	TRBJ1-1	TRBV28	.	CASSFSRTATMNTEAFF	TGTGCCAGCAGTTTCAGTCGGACAGCGACAATGAACACTGAAGCTTTCTTT
TRBD2	TRBJ2-1	TRBV5-1	.	CASSELAGLEQFF	TGCGCCAGCAGCGAACTAGCGGGACTTGAGCAGTTCTTC
TRBD2	TRBJ2-5	TRBV7-9	.	CASSRTSGAKQETQYF	TGTGCCAGCAGCCGGACTAGCGGGGCAAAACAAGAGACCCAGTACTTC
TRBD2	TRBJ2-2	TRBV6-2/TRBV6-3	.	CASYTGGQNTGELFF	TGTGCCAGTTATACGGGAGGGCAGAACACCGGGGAGCTGTTTTTT
.	TRBJ2-1	TRBV7-8	many	CASSLYLGYNEQFF	TGTGCCAGCAGCTTATATCTCGGGTACAATGAGCAGTTCTTC
.	TRBJ1-1	TRBV7-9	few	CASSSTLEAFF	TGTGCCAGCAGCTCCACACTTGAAGCTTTCTTT
.	TRBJ1-6	TRBV6-1	few	CASSGGATNSPLHF	TGTGCCAGCAGTGGGGGGGCTACTAATTCACCCCTCCACTTT
TRBD1	TRBJ2-3	TRBV6-1	few	CASRTSPGQGSPDTQYF	TGTGCCAGCAGGACTTCTCCGGGACAGGGTTCCCCAGATACGCAGTATTTT
TRBD2	TRBJ2-3	TRBV18	.	CASSSLAGGFTDTQYF	TGTGCCAGCTCATCCTTAGCGGGGGGATTCACAGATACGCAGTATTTT
TRBD2	TRBJ2-7	TRBV25-1	.	CASSESTRLAGVLAYEQYF	TGTGCCAGCAGTGAGTCCACGCGTCTAGCGGGAGTGTTAGCCTACGAGCAGTACTTC
.	TRBJ2-1	TRBV5-1	.	CASSLTFDVNEQFF	TGCGCCAGCAGCTTGACGTTCGACGTGAATGAGCAGTTCTTC
.	TRBJ2-2	TRBV2	.	CASMRGSGLLFF	TGTGCCAGCATGAGGGGATCTGGTTTGCTGTTTTTT
.	TRBJ1-1	TRBV14	.	CASSQVFGATEAFF	TGTGCCAGCAGCCAAGTCTTCGGAGCCACTGAAGCTTTCTTT
.	TRBJ2-5	TRBV3-1	.	CASSQPQGRETQYF	TGTGCCAGCAGCCAACCCCAGGGACGGGAGACCCAGTACTTC
TRBD1	TRBJ2-6	TRBV12-3/TRBV12-4	.	CASSPLLLQGAGSGANVLTF	TGTGCCAGCAGTCCTCTCCTCCTACAGGGGGCAGGCTCTGGGGCCAACGTCCTGACTTTC
.	TRBJ1-4	TRBV7-9	.	CASSNQLNNEKLFF	TGTGCCAGCAGCAACCAGCTGAATAATGAAAAACTGTTTTTT
TRBD1	TRBJ2-3	TRBV7-9	many	CASSTWTGEDTQYF	TGTGCCAGCAGCACCTGGACAGGGGAGGATACGCAGTATTTT
.	TRBJ2-3	TRBV20-1	few	CSARVVGTDTQYF	TGCAGTGCTAGAGTTGTGGGCACAGATACGCAGTATTTT
.	TRBJ1-6	TRBV7-8	.	CASSFPQAGVSPLHF	TGTGCCAGCAGTTTCCCCCAGGCGGGAGTGTCACCCCTCCACTTT
TRBD2	TRBJ2-3	TRBV29-1	many	CSVRLAADTQYF	TGCAGCGTCCGACTAGCAGCAGATACGCAGTATTTT
TRBD1	TRBJ2-1	TRBV12-3/TRBV12-4	.	CASSPDRILRNEQFF	TGTGCCAGCAGTCCGGACAGGATCCTACGCAATGAGCAGTTCTTC
TRBD1	TRBJ2-2	TRBV29-1	.	CSVGQGSGELFF	TGCAGCGTTGGACAGGGTTCCGGGGAGCTGTTTTTT
.	TRBJ1-6	TRBV7-2	.	CASSSGAVDSPLHF	TGTGCCAGCAGCTCCGGGGCGGTCGATTCACCCCTCCACTTT
.	TRBJ2-5	TRBV4-2	few	CASSQENHGQETQYF	TGTGCCAGCAGCCAAGAAAATCATGGCCAAGAGACCCAGTACTTC
.	TRBJ2-7	TRBV20-1	few	CSARDPTGTYEQYF	TGCAGTGCTAGAGACCCAACAGGGACCTACGAGCAGTACTTC
TRBD2	TRBJ2-7	TRBV20-1	few	CSARLAGGHGYEQYF	TGCAGTGCCAGACTAGCGGGAGGTCATGGGTACGAGCAGTACTTC
TRBD2	TRBJ2-7	TRBV6-1	.	CASSAASGPYEQYF	TGTGCCAGCAGCGCCGCTAGCGGCCCCTACGAGCAGTACTTC
.	TRBJ1-5	TRBV6-1	few	CASSHLDSSNQPQHF	TGTGCCAGCAGCCACCTGGACAGCAGCAATCAGCCCCAGCATTTT
.	TRBJ2-7	TRBV12-3/TRBV12-4	.	CASTEESYEQYF	TGTGCCAGCACCGAGGAGTCCTACGAGCAGTACTTC
.	TRBJ1-2	TRBV7-2	few	CASSRDGANYGYTF	TGTGCCAGCAGCCGGGACGGTGCTAACTATGGCTACACCTTC
TRBD1	TRBJ2-7	TRBV6-1	few	CASSGPTGVSNEQYF	TGTGCCAGCAGTGGCCCGACAGGGGTATCGAACGAGCAGTACTTC
TRBD2	TRBJ2-5	TRBV7-6	.	CASSLASGPGETQYF	TGTGCCAGCAGCTTAGCTAGCGGGCCAGGAGAGACCCAGTACTTC
.	TRBJ2-5	TRBV10-3	few	CAISESSRGQETQYF	TGTGCCATCAGTGAGTCGTCGAGGGGACAAGAGACCCAGTACTTC
TRBD1	TRBJ1-2	TRBV7-2	many	CASRPQGSNYGYTF	TGTGCCAGCAGACCACAGGGGAGCAACTATGGCTACACCTTC
TRBD1	TRBJ2-1	TRBV7-2	.	CASSLGQPRDEQFF	TGTGCCAGCAGCTTGGGACAGCCTAGGGATGAGCAGTTCTTC
.	TRBJ2-7	TRBV20-1	few	CSARDTVSYEQYF	TGCAGTGCTAGAGATACGGTTTCCTACGAGCAGTACTTC
.	TRBJ1-5	TRBV6-2/TRBV6-3	.	CASSFSANQPQHF	TGTGCCAGCAGTTTCTCGGCGAATCAGCCCCAGCATTTT
TRBD2	TRBJ2-3	TRBV6-1	.	CASSPQRGNTDTQYF	TGTGCCAGCAGCCCCCAGCGGGGGAACACAGATACGCAGTATTTT
.	TRBJ1-3	TRBV15	.	CGTSREAVGNTIYF	TGTGGCACCAGCAGAGAGGCGGTAGGAAACACCATATATTTT
.	TRBJ2-1	TRBV20-1	few	CSANQGWGSYNEQFF	TGCAGTGCCAATCAGGGCTGGGGATCCTACAATGAGCAGTTCTTC
.	TRBJ2-3	TRBV5-1	few	CASSLVSVSTDTQYF	TGCGCCAGCAGCTTGGTTAGCGTGTCCACAGATACGCAGTATTTT
TRBD2	TRBJ2-7	TRBV6-2/TRBV6-3	few	CASSYVRGLAGYEQYF	TGTGCCAGCAGTTATGTCCGGGGACTAGCGGGCTACGAGCAGTACTTC
.	TRBJ2-7	TRBV7-2	.	CASSRGPQTYEQYF	TGTGCCAGCAGCCGGGGACCGCAAACCTACGAGCAGTACTTC
.	TRBJ2-5	TRBV12-3/TRBV12-4	many	CASSLRETQYF	TGTGCCAGCAGTTTAAGGGAGACCCAGTACTTC
.	TRBJ2-5	TRBV20-1	few	CSANKIRAKGETQYF	TGCAGTGCTAATAAGATACGGGCGAAAGGGGAGACCCAGTACTTC
.	TRBJ2-3	TRBV29-1	.	CSARFSTDTQYF	TGCAGCGCCCGCTTTAGCACAGATACGCAGTATTTT